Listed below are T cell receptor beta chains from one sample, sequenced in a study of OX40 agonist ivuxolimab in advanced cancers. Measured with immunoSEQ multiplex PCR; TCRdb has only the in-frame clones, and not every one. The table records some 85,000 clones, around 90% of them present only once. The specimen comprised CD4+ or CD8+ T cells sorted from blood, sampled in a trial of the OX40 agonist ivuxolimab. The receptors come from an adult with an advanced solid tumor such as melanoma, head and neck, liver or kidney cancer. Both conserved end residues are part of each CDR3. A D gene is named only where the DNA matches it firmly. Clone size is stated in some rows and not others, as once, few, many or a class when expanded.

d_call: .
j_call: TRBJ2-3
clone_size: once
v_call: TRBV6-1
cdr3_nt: TGTGCCAGCAGTGTCCGTTCTAGCACAGATACGCAGTATTTT
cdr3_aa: CASSVRSSTDTQYF

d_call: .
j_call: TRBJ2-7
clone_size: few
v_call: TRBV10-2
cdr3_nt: TGCGCCAGCCGTCGAACGTCCGACTATTACGAGCAGTACTTC
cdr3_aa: CASRRTSDYYEQYF

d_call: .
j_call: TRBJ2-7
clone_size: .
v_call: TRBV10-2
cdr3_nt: TGCGCCAGCAGTGGTAACGGTTTCTACGAGCAGTACTTC
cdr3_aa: CASSGNGFYEQYF

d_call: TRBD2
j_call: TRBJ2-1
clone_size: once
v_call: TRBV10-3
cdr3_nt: TGTGCCATCAGTGAGCCGATCGGGTCTAGCGGGGCGGTTAGGTCCTACAATGAGCAGTTCTTC
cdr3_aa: CAISEPIGSSGAVRSYNEQFF

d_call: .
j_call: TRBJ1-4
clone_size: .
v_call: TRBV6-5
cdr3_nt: TGTGCCAGCAGGGGGGCCGGAGAAGAAAAACTGTTTTTT
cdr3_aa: CASRGAGEEKLFF

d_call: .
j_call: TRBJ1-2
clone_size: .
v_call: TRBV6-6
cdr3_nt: TGTGCCAGCAGTTTCTCCGGACTGTATGGCTACACCTTC
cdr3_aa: CASSFSGLYGYTF

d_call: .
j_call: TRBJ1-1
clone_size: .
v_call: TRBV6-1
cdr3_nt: TGTGCCACACGGGACTTGGTTCCCGAAGCTTTCTTT
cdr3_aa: CATRDLVPEAFF

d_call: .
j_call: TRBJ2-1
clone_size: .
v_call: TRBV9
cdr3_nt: TGTGCCAGCAGCGTAGGGGCTGGCTACAATGAGCAGTTCTTC
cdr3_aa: CASSVGAGYNEQFF

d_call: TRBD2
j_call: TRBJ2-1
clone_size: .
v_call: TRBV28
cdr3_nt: TGTGCCAGCAGTCCCCGGACTAGCGGGCTTATTATCAACAATGAGCAGTTCTTC
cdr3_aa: CASSPRTSGLIINNEQFF

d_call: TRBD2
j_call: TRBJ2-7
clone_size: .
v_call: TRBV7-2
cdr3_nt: TGTGCCAGCAGCGAAGCGGGAGAGGTTTACGAGCAGTACTTC
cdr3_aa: CASSEAGEVYEQYF

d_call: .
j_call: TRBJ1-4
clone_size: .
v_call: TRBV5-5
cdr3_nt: TGTGCCAGCAGTCCCCGGGACTTGGGGGAAAAACTGTTTTTT
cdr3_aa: CASSPRDLGEKLFF

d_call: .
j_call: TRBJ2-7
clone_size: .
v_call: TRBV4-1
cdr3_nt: TGCGCCAGCAGCCCCTCGAGGAGCTCCTACGAGCAGTACTTC
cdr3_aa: CASSPSRSSYEQYF

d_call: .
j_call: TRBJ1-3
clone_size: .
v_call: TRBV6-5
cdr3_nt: TGTGCCAGCAGTTACTCGGAGACAGGCGGAAACACCATATATTTT
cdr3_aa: CASSYSETGGNTIYF

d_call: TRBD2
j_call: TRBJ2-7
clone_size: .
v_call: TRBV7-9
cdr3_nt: TGTGCCAGCAGTCGGACTAGCGGGAATGCCTACGAGCAGTACTTC
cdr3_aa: CASSRTSGNAYEQYF

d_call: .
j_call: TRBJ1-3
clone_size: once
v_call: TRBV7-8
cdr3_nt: TGTGCCAGCCAGAAAACCGCCTCTGGAAACACCATATATTTT
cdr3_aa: CASQKTASGNTIYF

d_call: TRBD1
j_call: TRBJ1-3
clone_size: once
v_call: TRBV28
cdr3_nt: TGTGCCAGCCAGACACAGGGGATCACCATATATTTT
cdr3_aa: CASQTQGITIYF

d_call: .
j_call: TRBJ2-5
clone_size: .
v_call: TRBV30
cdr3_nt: TGTGCCTGGAGTCCCCCTAGGGGGTCTTGGGAGACCCAGTACTTC
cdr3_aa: CAWSPPRGSWETQYF

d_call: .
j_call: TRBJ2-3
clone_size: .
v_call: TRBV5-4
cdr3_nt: TGTGCCAGCAGCTTGTTCGGAGAGCCTAGGACAGATACGCAGTATTTT
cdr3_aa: CASSLFGEPRTDTQYF

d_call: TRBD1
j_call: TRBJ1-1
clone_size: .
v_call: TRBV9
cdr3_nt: TGTGCCAGCAGCGCGACAGGGGTAGCTGAAGCTTTCTTT
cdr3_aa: CASSATGVAEAFF

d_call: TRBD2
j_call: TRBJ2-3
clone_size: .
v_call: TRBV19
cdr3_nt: TGTGCCAGTAGTAAGCCCACCGGACTAGCGGGAAAAGCAGATACGCAGTATTTT
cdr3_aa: CASSKPTGLAGKADTQYF

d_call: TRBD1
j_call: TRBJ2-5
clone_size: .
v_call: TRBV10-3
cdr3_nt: TGTGCCATCAGACCAGGACAGGTCCAAGAGACCCAGTACTTC
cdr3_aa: CAIRPGQVQETQYF

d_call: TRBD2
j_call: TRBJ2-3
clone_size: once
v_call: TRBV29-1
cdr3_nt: TGCAGCGTCGGGACTAGCGGGGTGGGGCAGTATTTT
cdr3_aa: CSVGTSGVGQYF